This T cell receptor (beta chain) was obtained from a study of cytomegalovirus exposure and HLA in healthy donors (dated by TCRdb to 2016 to 2017). Study-wide context: An earlier analysis of roughly 500 of the donors reported 250 to 350 Gb of sequence data and 117 million unique TCR beta sequences from about 179 million T cells. Approximately 310 gigabases of sequencing data and approximately 92 million unique TCR sequences made up an early release that covered about 640 HLA-typed donors. Of the roughly 400 genotyped donors, about 80% fell in the genetic ancestry cluster associated with self-reported Caucasian donors. The study was designed to test whether signatures of past pathogen exposure could be identified by cataloging public T cell receptors. Using immunosequencing, the study profiled T cell repertoires from around 670 subjects and related those repertoires to cytomegalovirus serostatus. Besides the first cohort of 666 subjects, a separate validation cohort made up of 120 different subjects was used. To predict cytomegalovirus infection status, the study brought together high-throughput TCR immunosequencing, statistical association of individual TCRs with disease status, and machine learning. A later analysis re-examined previously published TCR beta repertoires from more than 600 donors and added high-resolution HLA genotyping to investigate patterns of TCR occurrence. Rather than drawing on any new phenotypic data, the later analysis identified candidate immune exposures from TCR beta sequences and the way those sequences occurred across donors. An earlier analysis of approximately 640 of the donors applied high-throughput TCR beta sequencing to assess whether each TCR beta V gene segment acted as functional or pseudogenic. Donor age, sex, ethnicity and CMV serostatus were compiled alongside the repertoire data. In a later genetic analysis, genome-wide SNP genotypes for 398 of the 666 donors were used, and that subset was treated as a discovery cohort. Every discovery cohort repertoire had been produced on one sequencing platform. Both class I and class II loci were covered by HLA typing, at four-digit resolution. The number of donors typed differed by locus, with roughly 629-640 for A, B, C, DRB1 and DQB1, roughly 550 for DQA1, about 610 for DPA1, and under 490 for DPB1. Because of strong linkage in the cohort, roughly five DR-DQ haplotypes were treated as single units for association and clustering. On average, around 240,000 unique TCR beta nucleotide sequences were sequenced per donor among roughly 430 genotyped donors of the cohort, with roughly a sixth of those sequences being non-productive. Results the study describes overall, beyond this receptor: In a later analysis, the rate of TCR association differed among HLA loci, with DRB1 alleles having the most associated TCRs and HLA-C alleles having the fewest. The study listed 164 TCR beta chains as associated with cytomegalovirus. In this cohort, only TCR beta chains were sequenced, and detectable features were limited by the absence of alpha or paired-chain data. It was suggested by the authors that the approach could potentially be generalized to other disease states and immunological phenotypes. A cluster of highly shared sequence variants was judged likely to represent a technical artifact of the sequencing pipeline. While some public TCRs were present in many individuals, most TCR sequences turned up only very rarely across donors. In a later analysis, HLA-associated TCR beta chains showed more clonal expansion and lower generation probabilities than non-associated chains that were equally common. Because HLA typing was unavailable for some donors at each locus, only the typed subset was used in association tests. A later analysis associated about 17,000 TCR beta sequences with specific HLA alleles at a false discovery rate of 0.05. A later genetic analysis associated a missense DCLRE1C variant with V-gene and J-gene trimming of TCR beta chains, and an independent cohort replicated the association. Immune exposure information for the cohort was limited to CMV serostatus. Assigning TCR associations to individual alleles was difficult when HLA alleles, especially DR and DQ, strongly co-occurred. Some IMGT-functional V segments, including TRBV6-2 and TRBV6-3, could not be distinguished by the 87-base-pair reads and were therefore excluded. In a later genetic analysis, fewer N-insertions in productive TCRs were reported among donors in an Asian-associated ancestry cluster than the roughly 700-donor mean. In an earlier analysis of about 600 of the donors, most TCR beta V segments appeared in productive rearrangements about 90% or about 30% of the time, broadly matching IMGT annotations. The classifier was reported to diagnose cytomegalovirus status with high specificity and sensitivity in both the original cohort and the validation cohort. A further reported finding was that TCR beta sequences accurately predicted the HLA-A and HLA-B alleles for most subjects in the first cohort. Linkage disequilibrium might explain the correlated functional status among segregating V segments, but an unknown experimental factor could not be ruled out. Most CMV-associated TCR beta chains appeared to be HLA-restricted in a later analysis, and the HLA associations seemed to be driven largely by CMV exposure. Because counts were too low, roughly 16 rarely observed V segments, including chromosome 9 orphons, were left out of the earlier analysis of over 550 of the donors. According to a later analysis, parvovirus B19, influenza, CMV and Epstein-Barr virus appeared linked to several top co-occurrence clusters. Sequencing depth was assumed to be roughly uniform across donors in the presence/absence analyses, though that assumption may not hold. Three of the identified cytomegalovirus-associated TCR beta chains were confirmed in vitro to be specific for cytomegalovirus antigens.

To prepare the library, the immunoSEQ multiplex PCR assay was applied. For the multiplex PCR, a mixture combining 60 forward primers for TCR Vbeta segments and 13 reverse primers for TCR Jbeta segments was used. Amplification of the CDR3 region of rearranged TCR beta genes was performed with a multiplex PCR assay on genomic DNA. Amplified TCR beta libraries were sequenced as 87-base-pair reads on the Illumina HiSeq System. In the paper's pipeline: In a later analysis, around 80 million unique TCR beta chains were counted across the roughly 700 repertoires, and roughly 11 million of these chains were shared by at least two donors. To remove PCR and sequencing errors, raw reads were error-corrected and collapsed into unique sequences using a nearest-neighbor algorithm that merged closely related sequences. To assign V, D and J gene segments, CDR3 sequences were aligned to IMGT reference sequences. Each retained sequence needed at least a six-nucleotide match to both a V gene segment and a J gene segment. Rearrangements were classified as productive when the CDR3 lacked stop codons and remained in frame with V and J, and all other rearrangements were classified as non-productive. Following IMGT convention, CDR3 was defined as the stretch from the second conserved V-encoded cysteine to the conserved J-encoded phenylalanine. In an earlier analysis of roughly 610 of the donors, sequences lacking an unambiguous match to a single V gene segment were excluded. In an earlier analysis of around 600 of the donors, V segments were called functional above 56.7% productive rearrangements and were called segregating when the between-donor standard deviation exceeded 5%. A statistical classification framework was built to diagnose cytomegalovirus status from the catalog of TCR beta chain sequences. A later analysis assigned V and J genes by comparing TCR nucleotide sequences with IMGT/GENE-DB human TR gene sequences. Using the TCRdist pipeline, a later analysis assigned CDR3 sequences along with most-parsimonious VDJ recombination scenarios. In a later analysis, each TCR beta chain was defined by its CDR3 amino acid sequence together with its V-gene family, and reads without a unique V-gene family were excluded. As a way to deal with suspected cross-contamination and a sequencing artifact, a later analysis dropped 592 nucleotide sequences that were highly shared and had low generation probability. In a later analysis, a clonal expansion index was calculated for each public chain from normalized within-repertoire ranks of inferred template counts. In a later analysis, generation probabilities were computed with a VDJ recombination model fitted to out-of-frame rearrangements, and the resulting probabilities were checked against IGoR. In a later analysis, hypergeometric tests were used to score TCR-TCR, TCR-HLA and TCR-CMV co-occurrence, with a repertoire-size bias correction applied to TCR pairs. False discovery rates were estimated in a later analysis by permuting HLA or CMV assignments 20 times. In a later analysis, co-occurring TCRs were grouped using DBSCAN, with TCRdist sequence similarity added in when clustering inside HLA-allele-positive subsets. Repertoires with fewer than 30,000 or more than 120,000 public chains were left out of co-occurrence clustering, as were about 5 repertoires with anomalous nucleotide sharing. TCRdb's version of the immuneACCESS table is confined to in-frame rearrangements and falls short of the full clone set. An unresolved V gene accounts for under half of the shortfall where checked; the remainder is of unknown origin. That table supplies the V and J calls and clone size; D and trimming were determined from the DNA. This sample is represented by 110,000 to 150,000 clones; 65% to 80% of them were singletons. The leading ten clones occupy around 1.6% of the sample.

The cohort consisted of fewer than 700 healthy bone marrow donors. All cohort members were sampled while nominally healthy, although unrecorded immune exposures were likely present. The donor was CMV seronegative and was included in the group of a few hundred seronegative cohort members. Every donor gave a peripheral blood sample, and the peripheral blood mononuclear cells from that sample were used for TCR beta sequencing. The Qiagen DNeasy Blood Extraction Kit was used to extract genomic DNA from the blood cell samples. The CDR3 contains 15 residues, cysteine and phenylalanine counted. The DNA shown is the 45-base CDR3, in frame from base 1. Between the V and J ends, shortened by 7 bases and 4 bases respectively, the junction contains 16 bases. As encoded in the germline V gene (reference sequence), CDR1 is LNHDA while CDR2 is SQIVND. Turning to this clone: Its antigen is currently not known. One base away there is no much larger clone; base qualities are not given.

The rearrangement combines TRBV19 with TRBJ1-4; TRBD1 could be the D gene, as 6 bases match. The sequence was obtained from a woman in her twenties or thirties in good health and CMV-seronegative. The sequenced material came from PBMCs. For the CDR3, the sequence is CASTKAWTDNEKLFF. The DNA sequence is TGTGCCAGTACGAAAGCCTGGACAGATAATGAAAAACTGTTTTTT.